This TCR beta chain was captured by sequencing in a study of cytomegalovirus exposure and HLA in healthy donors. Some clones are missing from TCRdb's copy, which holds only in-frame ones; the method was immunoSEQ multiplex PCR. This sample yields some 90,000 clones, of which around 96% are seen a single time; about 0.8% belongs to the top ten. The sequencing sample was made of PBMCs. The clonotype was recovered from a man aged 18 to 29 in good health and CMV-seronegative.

CDR3 protein: CASSIATSGRSLQFF. The CDR3 DNA reads as TGTGCCAGTAGTATAGCCACTAGCGGGAGATCGCTCCAGTTCTTC. The chain has TRBV19 and TRBJ2-1, with TRBD2 matching 11 bases. This CDR3 is 15 amino acids long. The ends lost 1 base at V and 13 bases at J; junction bases unmatched: 9. Germline CDR1 and CDR2: LNHDA and SQIVND (reference sequence).